These 2 T cell receptor beta chains share one sample of origin, sequenced in a study of cytomegalovirus exposure and HLA in healthy donors. PCR used 60 Vbeta primers and 13 Jbeta primers. The assay was immunoSEQ multiplex PCR, and TCRdb's table has in-frame clones only and misses some. This table has about 57,000 clones, roughly four fifths appearing once. The sequenced sample consisted of PBMCs. These receptors came from a man aged 25 to 40 in good health and CMV-seronegative.

V gene TRBV27 combines with J gene TRBJ2-7; a weak D match, TRBD1 (5 bases). Germline V CDR1 and CDR2: MNHEY, SMNVEV (reference sequence). V dropped 3 bases and J dropped 2 bases, with 8 bases sitting between them. This CDR3 has 13 residues. The CDR3 sequence: CASSFRDAYEQYF. The CDR3 region has the DNA TGTGCCAGCAGTTTCAGGGATGCCTACGAGCAGTACTTC.

The rearrangement joins TRBV7-2 to TRBJ2-1; 10 bases fit TRBD1. Germline CDR1 is SGHTA and CDR2 is FQGNSA. The CDR3 contains 16 residues. V trimming: 5 bases; J trimming: 10 bases; junction bases outside the gene matches: 14. The DNA of the CDR3 is TGTGCCAGCAGCACCCGGACAGGGGGAAGAAGTTCAGAGCAGTTCTTC. Translated: CASSTRTGGRSSEQFF. Based on the CDR3 plus reference TRBV7-2 and TRBJ2-1, the full variable domain is GAGVSQSPSNKVTEKGKDVELRCDPISGHTALYWYRQSLGQGLEFLIYFQGNSAPDKSGLPSDRFSAERTGGSVSTLTIQRTQQEDSAVYLCASSTRTGGRSSEQFFGPGTRLTVL.